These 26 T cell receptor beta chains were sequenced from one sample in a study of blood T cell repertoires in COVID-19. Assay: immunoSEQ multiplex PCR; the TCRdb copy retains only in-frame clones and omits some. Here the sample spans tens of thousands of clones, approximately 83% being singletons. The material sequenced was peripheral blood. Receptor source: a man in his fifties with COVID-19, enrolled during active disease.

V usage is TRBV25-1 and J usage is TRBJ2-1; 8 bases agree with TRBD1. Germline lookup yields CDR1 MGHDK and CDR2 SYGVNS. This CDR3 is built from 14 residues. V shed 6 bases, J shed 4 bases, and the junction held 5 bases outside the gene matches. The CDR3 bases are TGTGCCAGCAGCGCCGGGACAGGATACAATGAGCAGTTCTTC. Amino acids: CASSAGTGYNEQFF. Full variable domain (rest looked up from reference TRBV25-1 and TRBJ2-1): EADIYQTPRYLVIGTGKKITLECSQTMGHDKMYWYQQDPGMELHLIHYSYGVNSTEKGDLSSESTVSRIRTEHFPLTLESARPSHTSQYLCASSAGTGYNEQFFGPGTRLTVL.

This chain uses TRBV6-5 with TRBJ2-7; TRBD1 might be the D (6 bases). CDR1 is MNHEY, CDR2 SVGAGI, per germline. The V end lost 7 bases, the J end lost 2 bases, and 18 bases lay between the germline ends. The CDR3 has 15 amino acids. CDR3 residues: CASIPTDRPPYEQYF. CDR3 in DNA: TGTGCCAGCATCCCTACCGACAGGCCCCCCTACGAGCAGTACTTC.

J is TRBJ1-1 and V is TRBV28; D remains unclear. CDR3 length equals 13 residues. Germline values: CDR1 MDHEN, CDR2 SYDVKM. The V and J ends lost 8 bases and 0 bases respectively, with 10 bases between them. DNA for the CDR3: TGTGCCAGCGACCAAACAGTGAACACTGAAGCTTTCTTT. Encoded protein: CASDQTVNTEAFF.

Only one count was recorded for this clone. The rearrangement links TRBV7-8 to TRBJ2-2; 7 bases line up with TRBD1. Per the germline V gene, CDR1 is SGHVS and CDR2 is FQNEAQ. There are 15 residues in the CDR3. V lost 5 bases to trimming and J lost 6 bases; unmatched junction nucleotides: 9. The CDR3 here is CASSTWTGTSGELFF. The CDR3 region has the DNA TGTGCCAGCAGCACCTGGACAGGTACCTCCGGGGAGCTGTTTTTT.

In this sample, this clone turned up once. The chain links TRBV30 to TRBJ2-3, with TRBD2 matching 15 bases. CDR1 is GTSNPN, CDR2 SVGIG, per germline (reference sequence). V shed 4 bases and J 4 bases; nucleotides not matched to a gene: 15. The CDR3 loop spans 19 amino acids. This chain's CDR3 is CAWTTGTQGLAGGADTQYF. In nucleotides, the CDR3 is TGTGCCTGGACCACGGGCACTCAAGGACTAGCGGGAGGGGCAGATACGCAGTATTTT.

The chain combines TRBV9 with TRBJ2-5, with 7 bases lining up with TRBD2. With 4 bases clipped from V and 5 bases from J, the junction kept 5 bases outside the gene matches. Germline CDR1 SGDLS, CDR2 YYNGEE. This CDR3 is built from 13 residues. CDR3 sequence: CASSKGRGETQYF. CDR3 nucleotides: TGTGCCAGCAGCAAGGGGCGGGGGGAGACCCAGTACTTC.

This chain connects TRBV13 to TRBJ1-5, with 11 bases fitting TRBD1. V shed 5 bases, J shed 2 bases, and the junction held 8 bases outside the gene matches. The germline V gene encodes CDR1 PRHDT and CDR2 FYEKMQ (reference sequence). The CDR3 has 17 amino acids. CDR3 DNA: TGTGCCAGCAGCCATTCGGGACAGGGGGTTGGCAATCAGCCCCAGCATTTT. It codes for CASSHSGQGVGNQPQHF. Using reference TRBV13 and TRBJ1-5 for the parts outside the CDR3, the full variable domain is AAGVIQSPRHLIKEKRETATLKCYPIPRHDTVYWYQQGPGQDPQFLISFYEKMQSDKGSIPDRFSAQQFSDYHSELNMSSLELGDSALYFCASSHSGQGVGNQPQHFGDGTRLSIL.

CDR3 bases: TGCAGCGTTTGGGGACAGGGTGTCTACGAGCAGTACTTC. It specifies CSVWGQGVYEQYF. The rearrangement links TRBV29-1 to TRBJ2-7, with 9 bases aligning to TRBD1. The ends lost 5 bases at V and 3 bases at J; junction bases unmatched: 5. Germline V CDR1 and CDR2: SQVTM, ANQGSEA. The CDR3 is 13 amino acids.

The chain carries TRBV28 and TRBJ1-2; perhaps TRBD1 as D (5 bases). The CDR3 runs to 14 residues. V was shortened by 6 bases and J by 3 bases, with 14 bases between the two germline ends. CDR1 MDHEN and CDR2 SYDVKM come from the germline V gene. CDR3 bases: TGTGCCAGCAGCCCTCCGGACACCCACTATGGCTACACCTTC. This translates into CASSPPDTHYGYTF.

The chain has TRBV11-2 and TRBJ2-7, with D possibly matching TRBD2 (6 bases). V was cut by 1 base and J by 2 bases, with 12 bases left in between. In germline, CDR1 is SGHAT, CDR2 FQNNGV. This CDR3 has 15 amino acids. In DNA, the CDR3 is TGTGCCAGCAGCTTAGTTAGCGGCCTTACCTACGAGCAGTACTTC. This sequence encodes CASSLVSGLTYEQYF.

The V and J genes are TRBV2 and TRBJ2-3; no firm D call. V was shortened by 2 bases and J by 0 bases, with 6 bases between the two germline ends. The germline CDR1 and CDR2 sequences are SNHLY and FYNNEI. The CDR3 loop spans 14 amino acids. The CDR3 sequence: CASSERSSTDTQYF. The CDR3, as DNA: TGTGCCAGCAGTGAACGGAGCAGCACAGATACGCAGTATTTT.

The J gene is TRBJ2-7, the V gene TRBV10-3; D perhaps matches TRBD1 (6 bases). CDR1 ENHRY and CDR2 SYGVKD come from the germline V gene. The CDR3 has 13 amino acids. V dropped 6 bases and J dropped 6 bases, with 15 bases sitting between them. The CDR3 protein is CAIRDSTGSEQYF. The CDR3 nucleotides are TGTGCCATCAGGGATTCAACAGGGAGCGAGCAGTACTTC.

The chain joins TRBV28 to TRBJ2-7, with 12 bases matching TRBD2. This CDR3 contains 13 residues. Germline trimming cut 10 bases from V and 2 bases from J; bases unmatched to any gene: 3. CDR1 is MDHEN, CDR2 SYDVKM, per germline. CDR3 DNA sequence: TGTGCCACCCTAGCGGGAGGGCCCTACGAGCAGTACTTC. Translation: CATLAGGPYEQYF.

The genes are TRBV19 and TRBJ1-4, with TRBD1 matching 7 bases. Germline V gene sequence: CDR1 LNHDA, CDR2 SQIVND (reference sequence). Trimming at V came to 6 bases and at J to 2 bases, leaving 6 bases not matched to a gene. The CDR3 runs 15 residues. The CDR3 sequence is CASSIQGSTNEKLFF. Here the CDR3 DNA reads TGTGCCAGTAGCATACAGGGGAGCACTAATGAAAAACTGTTTTTT.

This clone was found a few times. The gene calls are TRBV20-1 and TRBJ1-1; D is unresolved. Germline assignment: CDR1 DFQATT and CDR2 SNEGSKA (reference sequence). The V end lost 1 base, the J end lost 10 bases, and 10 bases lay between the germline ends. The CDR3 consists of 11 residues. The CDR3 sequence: CSARVPSGAFF. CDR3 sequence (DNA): TGCAGTGCTAGAGTTCCCTCAGGAGCTTTCTTT.

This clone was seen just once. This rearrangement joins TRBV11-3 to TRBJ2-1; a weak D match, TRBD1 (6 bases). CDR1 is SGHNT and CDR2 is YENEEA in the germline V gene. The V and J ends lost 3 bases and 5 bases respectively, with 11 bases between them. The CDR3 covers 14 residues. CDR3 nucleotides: TGTGCCAGCAGCTTCGGACAGTCTAACAATGAGCAGTTCTTC. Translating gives CASSFGQSNNEQFF. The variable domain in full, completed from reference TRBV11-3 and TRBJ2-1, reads EAGVVQSPRYKIIEKKQPVAFWCNPISGHNTLYWYLQNLGQGPELLIRYENEEAVDDSQLPKDRFSAERLKGVDSTLKIQPAELGDSAVYLCASSFGQSNNEQFFGPGTRLTVL.

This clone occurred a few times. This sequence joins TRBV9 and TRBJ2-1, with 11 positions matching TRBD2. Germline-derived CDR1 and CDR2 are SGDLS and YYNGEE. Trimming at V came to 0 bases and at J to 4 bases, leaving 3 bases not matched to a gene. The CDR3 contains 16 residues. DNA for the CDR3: TGTGCCAGCAGCGTAGGGGGACTAGCGGTATACAATGAGCAGTTCTTC. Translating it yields CASSVGGLAVYNEQFF.

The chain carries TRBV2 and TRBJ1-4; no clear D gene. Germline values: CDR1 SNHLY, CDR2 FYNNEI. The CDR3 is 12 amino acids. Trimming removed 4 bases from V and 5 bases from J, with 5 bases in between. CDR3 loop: CASSALNEKLFF. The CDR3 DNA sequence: TGTGCCAGCAGTGCCCTGAATGAAAAACTGTTTTTT.

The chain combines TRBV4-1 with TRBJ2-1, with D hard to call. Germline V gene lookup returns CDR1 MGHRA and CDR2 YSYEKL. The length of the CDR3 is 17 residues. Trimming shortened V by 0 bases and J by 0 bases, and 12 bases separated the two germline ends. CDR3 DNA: TGCGCCAGCAGCCAAGAGATGCAAATGAGCTCCTACAATGAGCAGTTCTTC. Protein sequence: CASSQEMQMSSYNEQFF.

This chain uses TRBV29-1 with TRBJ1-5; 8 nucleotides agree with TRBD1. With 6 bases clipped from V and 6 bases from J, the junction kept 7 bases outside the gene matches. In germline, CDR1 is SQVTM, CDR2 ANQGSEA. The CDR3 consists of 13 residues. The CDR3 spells CSVSTGVAQPQHF. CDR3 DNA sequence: TGCAGCGTCTCGACAGGGGTTGCTCAGCCCCAGCATTTT.

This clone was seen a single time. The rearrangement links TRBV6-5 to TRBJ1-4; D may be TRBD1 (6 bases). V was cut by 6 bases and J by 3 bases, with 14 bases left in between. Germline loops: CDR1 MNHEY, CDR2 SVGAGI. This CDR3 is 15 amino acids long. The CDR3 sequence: CASSRSRGANEKLFF. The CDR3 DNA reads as TGTGCCAGCAGCCGTAGCAGGGGAGCTAATGAAAAACTGTTTTTT.

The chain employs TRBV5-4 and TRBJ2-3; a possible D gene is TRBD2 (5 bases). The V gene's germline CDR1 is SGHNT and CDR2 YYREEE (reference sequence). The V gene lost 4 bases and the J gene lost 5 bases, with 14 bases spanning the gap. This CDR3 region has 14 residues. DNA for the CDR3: TGTGCCAGCAGCACCCCGGGGAGTCAAGATACGCAGTATTTT. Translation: CASSTPGSQDTQYF.

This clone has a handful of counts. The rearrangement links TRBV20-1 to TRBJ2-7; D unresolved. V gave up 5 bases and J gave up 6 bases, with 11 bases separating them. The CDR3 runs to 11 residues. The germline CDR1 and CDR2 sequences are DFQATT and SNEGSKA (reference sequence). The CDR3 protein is CSAFEEREQYF. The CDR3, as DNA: TGCAGTGCTTTCGAGGAACGCGAGCAGTACTTC.

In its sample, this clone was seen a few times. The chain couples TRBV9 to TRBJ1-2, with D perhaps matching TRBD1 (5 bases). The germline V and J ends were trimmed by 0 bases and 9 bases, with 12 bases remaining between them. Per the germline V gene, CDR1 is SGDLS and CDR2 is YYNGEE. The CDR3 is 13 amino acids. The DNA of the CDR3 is TGTGCCAGCAGCGTAGTAGGGACTGCTCGCTACACCTTC. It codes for CASSVVGTARYTF. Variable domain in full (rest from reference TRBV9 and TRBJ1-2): DSGVTQTPKHLITATGQRVTLRCSPRSGDLSVYWYQQSLDQGLQFLIQYYNGEERAKGNILERFSAQQFPDLHSELNLSSLELGDSALYFCASSVVGTARYTFGSGTRLTVV.

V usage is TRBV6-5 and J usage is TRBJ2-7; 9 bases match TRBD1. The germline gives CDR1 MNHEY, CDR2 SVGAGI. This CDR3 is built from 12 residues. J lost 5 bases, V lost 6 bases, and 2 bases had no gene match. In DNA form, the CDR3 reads TGTGCCAGCAGGGGACAGGGCGACGAGCAGTACTTC. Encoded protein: CASRGQGDEQYF.

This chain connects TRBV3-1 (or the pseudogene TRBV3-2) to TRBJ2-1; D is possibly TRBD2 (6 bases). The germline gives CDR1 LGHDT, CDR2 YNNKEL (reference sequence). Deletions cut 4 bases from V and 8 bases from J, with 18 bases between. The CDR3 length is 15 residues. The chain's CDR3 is CASSRPGGVVDEQFF. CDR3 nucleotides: TGTGCCAGCAGCCGGCCTGGAGGGGTAGTGGATGAGCAGTTCTTC.